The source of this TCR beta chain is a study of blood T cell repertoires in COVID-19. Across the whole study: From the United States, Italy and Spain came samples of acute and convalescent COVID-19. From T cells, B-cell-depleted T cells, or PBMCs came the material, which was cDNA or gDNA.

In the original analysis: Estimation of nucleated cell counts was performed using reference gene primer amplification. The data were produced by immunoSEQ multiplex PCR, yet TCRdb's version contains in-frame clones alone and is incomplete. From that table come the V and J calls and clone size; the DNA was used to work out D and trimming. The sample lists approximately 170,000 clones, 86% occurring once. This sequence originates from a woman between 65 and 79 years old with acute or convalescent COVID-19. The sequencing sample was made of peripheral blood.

The CDR3 region is CASSFALTSGTGELFF. In DNA, the CDR3 is TGTGCCAGCAGCTTTGCCCTGACTAGCGGGACCGGGGAGCTGTTTTTT. V and J are TRBV7-2 and TRBJ2-2; 10 bases match TRBD2. Trimming at V came to 3 bases and at J to 5 bases, leaving 6 bases not matched to a gene. The CDR3 runs to 16 residues. Germline CDR1 is SGHTA and CDR2 is FQGNSA.